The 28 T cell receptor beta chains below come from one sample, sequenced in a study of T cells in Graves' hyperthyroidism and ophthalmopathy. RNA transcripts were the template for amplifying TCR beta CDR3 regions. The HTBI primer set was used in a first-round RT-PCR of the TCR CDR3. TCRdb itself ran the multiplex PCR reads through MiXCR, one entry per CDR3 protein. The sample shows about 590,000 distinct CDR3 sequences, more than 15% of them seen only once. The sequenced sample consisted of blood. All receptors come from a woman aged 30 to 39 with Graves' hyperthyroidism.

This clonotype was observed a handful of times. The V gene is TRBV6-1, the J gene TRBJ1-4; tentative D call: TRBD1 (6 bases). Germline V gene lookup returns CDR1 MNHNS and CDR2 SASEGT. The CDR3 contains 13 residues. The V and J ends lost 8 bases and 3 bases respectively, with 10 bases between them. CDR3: CASAGGPNEKLFF. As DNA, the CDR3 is TGTGCCAGCGCCGGGGGCCCTAATGAAAAACTGTTTTTT.

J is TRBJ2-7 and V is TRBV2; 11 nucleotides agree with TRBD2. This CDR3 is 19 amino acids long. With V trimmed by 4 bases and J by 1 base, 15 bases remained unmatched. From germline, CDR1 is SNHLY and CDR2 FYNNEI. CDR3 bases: TGTGCCAGCAGTGCACTTAGCGGGAGGGCCGTCACGATGTCCTACGAGCAGTACTTC. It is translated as CASSALSGRAVTMSYEQYF.

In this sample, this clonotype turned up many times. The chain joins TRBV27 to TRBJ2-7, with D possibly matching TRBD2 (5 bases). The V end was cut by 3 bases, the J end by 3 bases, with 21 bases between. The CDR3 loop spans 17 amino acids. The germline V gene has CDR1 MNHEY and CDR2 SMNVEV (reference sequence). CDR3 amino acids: CASSLGPPAETYYEQYF. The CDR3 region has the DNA TGTGCCAGCAGTTTGGGCCCCCCAGCGGAAACATACTACGAGCAGTACTTC.

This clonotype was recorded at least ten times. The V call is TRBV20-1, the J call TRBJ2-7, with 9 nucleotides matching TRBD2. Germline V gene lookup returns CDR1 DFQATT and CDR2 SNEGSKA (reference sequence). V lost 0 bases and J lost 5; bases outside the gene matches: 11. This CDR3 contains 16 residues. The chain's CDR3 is CSARDYSSGRVDEQYF. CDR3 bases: TGCAGTGCTAGAGATTATAGTAGCGGGAGAGTAGACGAGCAGTACTTC.

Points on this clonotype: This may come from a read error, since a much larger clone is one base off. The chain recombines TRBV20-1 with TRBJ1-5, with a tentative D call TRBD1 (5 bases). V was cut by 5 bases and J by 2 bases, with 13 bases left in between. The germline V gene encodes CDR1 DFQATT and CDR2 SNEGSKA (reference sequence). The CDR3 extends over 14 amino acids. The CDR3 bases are TGCAGTGCTTCTACAGGAGAGGGCAATCAGCCCCAGCATTTT. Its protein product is CSASTGEGNQPQHF.

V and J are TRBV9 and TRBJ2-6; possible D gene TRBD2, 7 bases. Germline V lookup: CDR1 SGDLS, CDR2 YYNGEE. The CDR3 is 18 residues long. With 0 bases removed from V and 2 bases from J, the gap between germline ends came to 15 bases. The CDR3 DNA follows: TGTGCCAGCAGCGTAGTACAGGGAGGGGTCGCTGGGGCCAACGTCCTGACTTTC. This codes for CASSVVQGGVAGANVLTF. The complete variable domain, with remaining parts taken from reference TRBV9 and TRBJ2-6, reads DSGVTQTPKHLITATGQRVTLRCSPRSGDLSVYWYQQSLDQGLQFLIQYYNGEERAKGNILERFSAQQFPDLHSELNLSSLELGDSALYFCASSVVQGGVAGANVLTFGAGSRLTVL.

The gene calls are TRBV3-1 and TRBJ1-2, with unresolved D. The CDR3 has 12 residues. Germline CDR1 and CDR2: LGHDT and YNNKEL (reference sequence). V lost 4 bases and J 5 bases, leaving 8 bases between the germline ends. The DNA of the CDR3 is TGTGCCAGCAGCCGGACTCAATATGGCTACACCTTC. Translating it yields CASSRTQYGYTF.

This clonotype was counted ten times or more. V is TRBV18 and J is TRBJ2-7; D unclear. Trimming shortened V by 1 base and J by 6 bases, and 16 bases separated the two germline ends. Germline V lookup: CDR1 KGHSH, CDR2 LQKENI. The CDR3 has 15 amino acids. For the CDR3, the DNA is TGTGCCAGCTCACCACAGGGCCAGATTATACTCGAGCAGTACTTC. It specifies CASSPQGQIILEQYF.

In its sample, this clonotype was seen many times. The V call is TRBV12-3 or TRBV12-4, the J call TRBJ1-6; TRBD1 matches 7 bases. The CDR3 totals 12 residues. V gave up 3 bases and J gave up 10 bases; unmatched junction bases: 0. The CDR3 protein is CASSFRGSPLHF. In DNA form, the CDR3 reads TGTGCCAGCAGTTTCAGGGGGTCACCCCTCCACTTT.

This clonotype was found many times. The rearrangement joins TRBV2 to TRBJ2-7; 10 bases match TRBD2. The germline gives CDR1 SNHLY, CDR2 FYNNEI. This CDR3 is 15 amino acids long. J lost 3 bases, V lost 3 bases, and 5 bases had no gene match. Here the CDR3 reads CASSEMASGSYEQYF. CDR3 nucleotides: TGTGCCAGCAGTGAGATGGCTAGCGGGAGCTACGAGCAGTACTTC.

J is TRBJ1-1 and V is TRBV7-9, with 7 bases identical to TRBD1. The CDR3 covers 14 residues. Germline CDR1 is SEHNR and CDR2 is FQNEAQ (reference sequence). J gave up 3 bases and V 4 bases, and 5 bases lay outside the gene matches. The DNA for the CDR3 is TGTGCCAGCAGCTACGGGACAGCCCACACTGAAGCTTTCTTT. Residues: CASSYGTAHTEAFF.

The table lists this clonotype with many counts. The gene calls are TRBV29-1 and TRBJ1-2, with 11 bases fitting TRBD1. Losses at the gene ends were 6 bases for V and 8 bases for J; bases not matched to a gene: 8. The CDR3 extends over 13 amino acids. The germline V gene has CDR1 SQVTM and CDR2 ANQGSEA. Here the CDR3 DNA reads TGCAGCGTATGGACAGGGGGCTCAGAGGGCTACACCTTC. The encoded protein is CSVWTGGSEGYTF.

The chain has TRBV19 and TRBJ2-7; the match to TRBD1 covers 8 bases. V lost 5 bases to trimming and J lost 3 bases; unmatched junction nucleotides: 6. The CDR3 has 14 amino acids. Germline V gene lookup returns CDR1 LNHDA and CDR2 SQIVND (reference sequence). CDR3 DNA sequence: TGTGCCAGTAGTGAGGGACAGGCAGTCTACGAGCAGTACTTC. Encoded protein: CASSEGQAVYEQYF.

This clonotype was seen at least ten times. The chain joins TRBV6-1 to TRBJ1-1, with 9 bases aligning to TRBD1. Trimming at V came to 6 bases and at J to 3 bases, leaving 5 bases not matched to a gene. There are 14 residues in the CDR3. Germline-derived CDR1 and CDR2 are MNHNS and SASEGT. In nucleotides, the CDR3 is TGTGCCAGCAGGGGACAGGGCGCCTACACTGAAGCTTTCTTT. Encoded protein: CASRGQGAYTEAFF.

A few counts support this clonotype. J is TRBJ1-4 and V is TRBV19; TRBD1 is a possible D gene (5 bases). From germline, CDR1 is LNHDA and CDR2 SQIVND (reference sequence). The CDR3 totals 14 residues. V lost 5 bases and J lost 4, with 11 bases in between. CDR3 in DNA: TGTGCCAGTAGTTACCGGGGCCTTAATGAAAAACTGTTTTTT. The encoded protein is CASSYRGLNEKLFF.

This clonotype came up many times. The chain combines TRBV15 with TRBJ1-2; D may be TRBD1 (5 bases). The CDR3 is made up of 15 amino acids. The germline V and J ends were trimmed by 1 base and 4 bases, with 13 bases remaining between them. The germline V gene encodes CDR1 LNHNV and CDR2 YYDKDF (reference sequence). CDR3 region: CATSRGSPGPYGYTF. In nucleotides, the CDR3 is TGTGCCACCAGCAGAGGCAGCCCAGGGCCCTATGGCTACACCTTC. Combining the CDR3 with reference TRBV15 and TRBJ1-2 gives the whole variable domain DAMVIQNPRYQVTQFGKPVTLSCSQTLNHNVMYWYQQKSSQAPKLLFHYYDKDFNNEADTPDNFQSRRPNTSFCFLDIRSPGLGDTAMYLCATSRGSPGPYGYTFGSGTRLTVV.

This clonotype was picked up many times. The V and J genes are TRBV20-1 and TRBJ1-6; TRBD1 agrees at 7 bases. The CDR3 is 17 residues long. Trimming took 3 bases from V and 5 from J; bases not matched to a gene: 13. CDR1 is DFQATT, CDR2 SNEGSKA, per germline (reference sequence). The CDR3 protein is CSASRGAGTADNSPLHF. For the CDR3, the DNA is TGCAGTGCTAGCCGTGGGGCAGGGACAGCCGATAATTCACCCCTCCACTTT.

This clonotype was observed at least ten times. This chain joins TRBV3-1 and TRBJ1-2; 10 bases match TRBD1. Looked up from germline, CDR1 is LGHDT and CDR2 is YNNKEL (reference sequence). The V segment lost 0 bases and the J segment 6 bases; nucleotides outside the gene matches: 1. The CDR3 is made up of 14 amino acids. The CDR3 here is CASSQEGQGDGYTF. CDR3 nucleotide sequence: TGTGCCAGCAGCCAAGAAGGACAGGGGGATGGCTACACCTTC.

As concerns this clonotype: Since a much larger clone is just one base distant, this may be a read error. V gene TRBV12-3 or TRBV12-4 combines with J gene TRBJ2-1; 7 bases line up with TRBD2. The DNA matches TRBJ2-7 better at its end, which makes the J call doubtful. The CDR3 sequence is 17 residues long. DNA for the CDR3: TGTGCCAGCAGTTTAGTCCTAGCGGAGAGCTCCTACAATGAGCAGTACTTC. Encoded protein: CASSLVLAESSYNEQYF.

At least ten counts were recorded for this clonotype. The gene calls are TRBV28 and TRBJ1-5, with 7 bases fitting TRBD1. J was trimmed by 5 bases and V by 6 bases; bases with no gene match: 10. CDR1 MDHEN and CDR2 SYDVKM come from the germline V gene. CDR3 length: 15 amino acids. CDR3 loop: CASRGRGIEHQPQHF. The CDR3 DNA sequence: TGTGCCAGCAGGGGCAGGGGGATAGAACATCAGCCCCAGCATTTT.

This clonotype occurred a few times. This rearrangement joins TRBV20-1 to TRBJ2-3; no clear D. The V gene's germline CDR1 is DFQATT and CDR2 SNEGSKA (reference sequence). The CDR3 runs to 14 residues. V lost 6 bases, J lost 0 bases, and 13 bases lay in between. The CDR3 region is CSADGSGSTDTQYF. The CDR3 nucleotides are TGCAGTGCCGACGGGTCCGGTAGCACAGATACGCAGTATTTT.

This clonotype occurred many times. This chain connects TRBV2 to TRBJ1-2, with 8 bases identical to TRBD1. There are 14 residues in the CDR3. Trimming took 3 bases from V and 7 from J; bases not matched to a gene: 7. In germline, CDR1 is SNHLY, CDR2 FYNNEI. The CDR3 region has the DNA TGTGCCAGCAGTGACAAGGACAGGGTTGGTGGCTACACCTTC. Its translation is CASSDKDRVGGYTF.

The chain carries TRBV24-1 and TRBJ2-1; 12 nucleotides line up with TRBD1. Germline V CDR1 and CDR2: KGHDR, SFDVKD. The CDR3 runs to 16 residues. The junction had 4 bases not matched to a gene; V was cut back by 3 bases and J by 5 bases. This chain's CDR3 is CATSDPGQGAHNEQFF. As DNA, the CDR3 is TGTGCCACCAGTGATCCGGGACAGGGGGCCCACAATGAGCAGTTCTTC.

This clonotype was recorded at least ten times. As DNA, the CDR3 is TGTGCCAGCAGCCCCGGACCTCTCCGAGGGGAGCAGTACTTC. Protein: CASSPGPLRGEQYF. The chain uses TRBV3-1 and TRBJ2-7; perhaps TRBD2 as D (5 bases). Between the trimmed V and J ends, which lost 4 bases and 7 bases, there was a span of 17 bases. Germline loops: CDR1 LGHDT, CDR2 YNNKEL (reference sequence). This CDR3 is built from 14 residues.

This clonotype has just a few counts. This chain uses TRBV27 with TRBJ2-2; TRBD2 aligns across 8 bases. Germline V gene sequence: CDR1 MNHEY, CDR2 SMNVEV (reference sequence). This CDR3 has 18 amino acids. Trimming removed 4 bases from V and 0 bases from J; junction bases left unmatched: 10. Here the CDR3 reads CASSSGRGAGANTGELFF. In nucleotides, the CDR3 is TGTGCCAGCAGTTCGGGCCGGGGAGCGGGAGCGAACACCGGGGAGCTGTTTTTT.

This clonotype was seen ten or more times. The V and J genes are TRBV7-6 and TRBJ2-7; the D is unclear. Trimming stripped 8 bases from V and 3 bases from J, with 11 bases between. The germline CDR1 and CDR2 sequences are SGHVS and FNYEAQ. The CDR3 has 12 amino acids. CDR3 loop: CASGPGFYEQYF. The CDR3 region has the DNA TGTGCCAGCGGCCCTGGATTCTACGAGCAGTACTTC.

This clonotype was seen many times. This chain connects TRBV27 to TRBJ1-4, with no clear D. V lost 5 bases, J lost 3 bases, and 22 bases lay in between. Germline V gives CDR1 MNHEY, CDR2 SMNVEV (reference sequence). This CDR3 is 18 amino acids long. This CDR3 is CASSPRTGALASNEKLFF. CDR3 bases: TGTGCCAGCAGTCCCAGGACGGGCGCTCTTGCTTCTAATGAAAAACTGTTTTTT.

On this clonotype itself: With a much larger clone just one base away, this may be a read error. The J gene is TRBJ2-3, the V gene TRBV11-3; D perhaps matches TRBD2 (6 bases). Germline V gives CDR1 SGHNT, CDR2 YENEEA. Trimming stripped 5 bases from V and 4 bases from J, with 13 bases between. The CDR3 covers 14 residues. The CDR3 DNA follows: TGTGCCAGCAGCCGCGGGGCTACAGCAGATACGCAGTATTTT. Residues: CASSRGATADTQYF.